Listed below are T cell receptor beta chains from one sample, sequenced in a study of blood T cells in healthy people across ages. TCRdb reprocessed the 5' RACE reads with MiXCR, giving one entry per CDR3 protein. The data hold around 940,000 distinct CDR3 sequences, with around 54% observed a single time. Sequenced: blood. These receptors all stem from a woman aged 60-70 years in good health. Both conserved end residues are trimmed from each CDR3. Each record gives: CDR3 protein, V gene, J gene.

CDR3aa: ASSSRTSGSPQY; v_gene: TRBV7-2; j_gene: TRBJ2-3
CDR3aa: ATSSKGQGNQPQH; v_gene: TRBV15; j_gene: TRBJ1-5
CDR3aa: ASSQPGGLAGGRVLNEQF; v_gene: TRBV5-5; j_gene: TRBJ2-1
CDR3aa: ASSLVDETPGEQY; v_gene: TRBV7-9; j_gene: TRBJ2-7
CDR3aa: ASSLGASDRGYEQY; v_gene: TRBV11-2; j_gene: TRBJ2-7
CDR3aa: ASSGYRENIQY; v_gene: TRBV7-2; j_gene: TRBJ2-4
CDR3aa: SARSMRGNYGYT; v_gene: TRBV20-1; j_gene: TRBJ1-2
CDR3aa: ASRKDTQETQY; v_gene: TRBV6-2/TRBV6-3; j_gene: TRBJ2-5
CDR3aa: ATRGSGSGTDTQY; v_gene: TRBV24-1; j_gene: TRBJ2-3
CDR3aa: ASSTRQASTDTQY; v_gene: TRBV7-9; j_gene: TRBJ2-3
CDR3aa: SASPDRAKNIQY; v_gene: TRBV20-1; j_gene: TRBJ2-4
CDR3aa: ASSVPFGNEQY; v_gene: TRBV25-1; j_gene: TRBJ2-7
CDR3aa: ASRPGTSGNPDTQY; v_gene: TRBV28; j_gene: TRBJ2-3
CDR3aa: SARVPRGGSYNEQF; v_gene: TRBV20-1; j_gene: TRBJ2-1
CDR3aa: ASTGPSGTNEKLF; v_gene: TRBV12-3/TRBV12-4; j_gene: TRBJ1-4
CDR3aa: ASKVTSGWKQY; v_gene: TRBV6-2/TRBV6-3; j_gene: TRBJ2-7
CDR3aa: ASSKSYRGLVDEQY; v_gene: TRBV6-6; j_gene: TRBJ2-7
CDR3aa: ASSSGRTYEQY; v_gene: TRBV6-5; j_gene: TRBJ2-7
CDR3aa: ASASGTGGFSYT; v_gene: TRBV25-1; j_gene: TRBJ1-2
CDR3aa: ASSAGPYPNQPQH; v_gene: TRBV14; j_gene: TRBJ1-5
CDR3aa: ASSQDTSRAEAF; v_gene: TRBV4-3; j_gene: TRBJ1-1
CDR3aa: SANFGGGAVNGEQF; v_gene: TRBV20-1; j_gene: TRBJ2-1
CDR3aa: ASSKGPGHYEQY; v_gene: TRBV12-3/TRBV12-4; j_gene: NA
CDR3aa: ASSRQVAKAF; v_gene: TRBV3-1; j_gene: TRBJ1-1
CDR3aa: ASSFLRYEQY; v_gene: TRBV11-2; j_gene: TRBJ2-7
CDR3aa: ASRGQTNSPLH; v_gene: TRBV6-5; j_gene: TRBJ1-6
CDR3aa: ASSLEGGSAEQY; v_gene: TRBV7-9; j_gene: TRBJ2-7
CDR3aa: SVVGDNLNEQY; v_gene: TRBV29-1; j_gene: TRBJ2-7
CDR3aa: ASSQPRDRNTEAF; v_gene: TRBV7-8; j_gene: TRBJ1-1
CDR3aa: ASSTSGGYYGYT; v_gene: TRBV11-2; j_gene: TRBJ1-2
CDR3aa: AWSGLSSGYQYNEQY; v_gene: TRBV30; j_gene: NA
CDR3aa: ASSPDGDYGYT; v_gene: TRBV5-1; j_gene: TRBJ1-2
CDR3aa: SAGADTQY; v_gene: TRBV29-1; j_gene: TRBJ2-3
CDR3aa: ASSPGQGGNEQY; v_gene: TRBV18; j_gene: TRBJ2-7
CDR3aa: ASSYSGLADQETQY; v_gene: TRBV6-5; j_gene: TRBJ2-5
CDR3aa: ASIALGEDNEQF; v_gene: TRBV9; j_gene: TRBJ2-1
CDR3aa: ASSQGTASSDYYEQY; v_gene: TRBV12-3/TRBV12-4; j_gene: NA
CDR3aa: ASSLALVRGPKNIQY; v_gene: TRBV7-2; j_gene: TRBJ2-4
CDR3aa: ASSLVGAYTEAF; v_gene: TRBV27; j_gene: TRBJ1-1
CDR3aa: ASSFYQAGPGGNEQF; v_gene: TRBV5-1; j_gene: TRBJ2-1
CDR3aa: ASSEGGEVQGYT; v_gene: TRBV6-1; j_gene: TRBJ1-2
CDR3aa: ASAPREDGELF; v_gene: TRBV12-3/TRBV12-4; j_gene: TRBJ2-2
CDR3aa: ASSQDNWVDTQY; v_gene: TRBV4-1; j_gene: TRBJ2-3
CDR3aa: ASSQVQGVEQY; v_gene: TRBV4-1; j_gene: TRBJ2-7
CDR3aa: ASSLAQTGDSYEQY; v_gene: TRBV5-1; j_gene: TRBJ2-7
CDR3aa: ATSRDMVGTYEQY; v_gene: TRBV15; j_gene: TRBJ2-7
CDR3aa: SVASGGEQF; v_gene: TRBV29-1; j_gene: TRBJ2-1
CDR3aa: ASSAQRTSGSSETLY; v_gene: TRBV9; j_gene: TRBJ2-7
CDR3aa: SARESSTGSWSDT; v_gene: TRBV20-1; j_gene: TRBJ1-2
CDR3aa: ASSQASQDVYT; v_gene: TRBV4-1; j_gene: TRBJ1-2
CDR3aa: ASSVQGASTDTQY; v_gene: TRBV25-1; j_gene: TRBJ2-3
CDR3aa: SARGPRRLEYTQY; v_gene: TRBV20-1; j_gene: TRBJ2-3